Each of the 30 T cell receptor beta chains below was sequenced from the same sample in a study of PD-L1 blockade in urothelial cancer. Sample time point: peripheral blood 6 weeks after treatment start. Clones were sequenced by immunoSEQ multiplex PCR, and TCRdb holds only the in-frame ones, with some missing. In the table there are approximately 25,000 clones, more than 70% of which are singletons. Source: PBMCs, taken around atezolizumab (anti-PD-L1) treatment. The receptors were gathered from a man between 65 and 85 years old with urothelial cancer.

This sequence joins TRBV27 and TRBJ2-3; D is possibly TRBD2 (6 bases). This CDR3 spans 14 amino acids. The germline V gene encodes CDR1 MNHEY and CDR2 SMNVEV (reference sequence). Trimming pared 6 bases from V and 6 bases from J, leaving 16 bases between. The DNA for the CDR3 is TGTGCCAGCAGCCCCCGGGGGTGGGAGGATACGCAGTATTTT. This gives the protein CASSPRGWEDTQYF.

The CDR3 sequence is CASTGGFNQPQHF. The CDR3 coding sequence is TGTGCCAGTACCGGCGGTTTCAATCAGCCCCAGCATTTT. The chain couples TRBV19 to TRBJ1-5, with no clear D. Germline V gene data show CDR1 as LNHDA and CDR2 as SQIVND (reference sequence). Deletions cut 7 bases from V and 3 bases from J, with 10 bases between. This CDR3 is 13 amino acids long.

The J gene is TRBJ2-1, the V gene TRBV19; possible D gene TRBD2, 6 bases. The CDR3 runs to 15 residues. CDR1 is LNHDA, CDR2 SQIVND, per germline (reference sequence). V lost 3 bases and J 9 bases, leaving 18 bases between the germline ends. CDR3 DNA sequence: TGTGCCAGTAGTATCTCGGGACTCGAACGCCGTGAGCAGTTCTTC. It encodes CASSISGLERREQFF.

CDR3 DNA sequence: TGTGCCAGCAGCCCAACTAGCGCCGAGACCCAGTACTTC. This encodes CASSPTSAETQYF. The chain couples TRBV5-6 to TRBJ2-5; 7 bases map to TRBD2. The CDR3 extends over 13 amino acids. With V trimmed by 4 bases and J by 5 bases, 5 bases remained unmatched. The germline V gene has CDR1 SGHDT and CDR2 YYEEEE.

The chain combines TRBV9 with TRBJ2-2; D might be TRBD1 (6 bases). V was clipped by 3 bases and J by 2 bases, with 14 bases between them. The CDR3 runs 16 residues. Germline CDR1 is SGDLS and CDR2 is YYNGEE. The CDR3 nucleotides are TGTGCCAGCAGCGAAGGCAGGGGCCGAAACACCGGGGAGCTGTTTTTT. Protein sequence: CASSEGRGRNTGELFF.

V and J are TRBV5-1 and TRBJ1-1; possible D gene TRBD1, 5 bases. Germline CDR1 SGHRS, CDR2 YFSETQ. V lost 0 bases, J lost 1 base, and 7 bases lay in between. The CDR3 sequence is 14 residues long. This chain's CDR3 is CASSLGGQNTEAFF. The CDR3 nucleotides are TGCGCCAGCAGCTTGGGCGGACAGAACACTGAAGCTTTCTTT.

The chain joins TRBV4-3 to TRBJ2-1; 10 nucleotides line up with TRBD2. This CDR3 has 18 amino acids. Germline loops: CDR1 LGHNA, CDR2 YSLEER. V lost 2 bases and J lost 4; bases outside the gene matches: 11. CDR3 sequence: CASSQQMGGTSEYNEQFF. CDR3 bases: TGCGCCAGCAGCCAACAGATGGGAGGGACTAGCGAATACAATGAGCAGTTCTTC.

The chain recombines TRBV5-1 with TRBJ2-1, with 8 nucleotides matching TRBD2. The CDR3 extends over 16 amino acids. J lost 2 bases, V lost 4 bases, and 8 bases had no gene match. Germline CDR1 and CDR2: SGHRS and YFSETQ. CDR3 region: CASSMSPGGTYNEQFF. DNA of the CDR3: TGCGCCAGCAGCATGTCCCCGGGAGGGACCTACAATGAGCAGTTCTTC.

The chain has TRBV7-2 and TRBJ2-5; 11 bases match TRBD1. This CDR3 is 15 amino acids long. V shed 5 bases, J shed 4 bases, and the junction held 6 bases outside the gene matches. CDR1 SGHTA and CDR2 FQGNSA come from the germline V gene. CDR3 DNA: TGTGCCAGCAGCCCCCTGGGACAGGGGGTAGAGACCCAGTACTTC. Residues: CASSPLGQGVETQYF.

The count of this clone is one. The genes are TRBV5-1 and TRBJ1-6; possibly TRBD1 for D (6 bases). The ends were cut back, 2 bases at V and 7 bases at J, with 13 bases in the middle. CDR1 and CDR2 (germline): SGHRS, YFSETQ. The CDR3 totals 15 residues. CDR3 protein: CASSFQDSTNSPLHF. In nucleotides, the CDR3 is TGCGCCAGCAGCTTCCAGGACAGCACGAATTCACCCCTCCACTTT.

This chain connects TRBV11-2 to TRBJ2-3; possible D gene TRBD2, 5 bases. Germline V gives CDR1 SGHAT, CDR2 FQNNGV. V was trimmed by 1 base and J by 3 bases, leaving 8 bases between them. The CDR3 is 14 amino acids. The CDR3: CASSLGRGTDTQYF. The CDR3 nucleotides read TGTGCCAGCAGCTTAGGGCGAGGGACAGATACGCAGTATTTT.

The chain uses TRBV10-2 and TRBJ1-1; D perhaps matches TRBD1 (5 bases). Germline lookup yields CDR1 WSHSY and CDR2 SAAADI. The CDR3 covers 15 residues. Trimming removed 6 bases at V and 8 bases at J, with 22 bases between. The CDR3 sequence is CASSPLRDNFLEAFF. The DNA of the CDR3 is TGCGCCAGCAGCCCACTCAGGGATAACTTTCTAGAAGCTTTCTTT.

This chain uses TRBV7-3 with TRBJ1-1; D may be TRBD1 (5 bases). The CDR3 is 14 amino acids. CDR1 SGHTA and CDR2 FQGTGA come from the germline V gene. Trimming removed 4 bases from V and 5 bases from J, with 14 bases in between. CDR3: CASSSYAGGTEAFF. CDR3 coding DNA: TGTGCCAGCAGCTCCTACGCGGGGGGTACTGAAGCTTTCTTT.

This chain uses TRBV19 with TRBJ2-7, with 7 bases matching TRBD2. CDR1 is LNHDA and CDR2 is SQIVND in the germline V gene (reference sequence). The CDR3 sequence is 16 residues long. J lost 0 bases, V lost 6 bases, and 11 bases had no gene match. CDR3 coding DNA: TGTGCCAGTAGCCCCTCCGGGACTACCATCTCCTACGAGCAGTACTTC. This codes for CASSPSGTTISYEQYF.

J is TRBJ1-1 and V is TRBV2; TRBD1 might be the D (5 bases). Germline V lookup: CDR1 SNHLY, CDR2 FYNNEI. The CDR3 contains 13 residues. The V end lost 5 bases, the J end lost 8 bases, and 15 bases lay between the germline ends. DNA for the CDR3: TGTGCCAGCAGTCCTATGGGCGGGGACGAAGCTTTCTTT. Translated: CASSPMGGDEAFF.

This clone was picked up one time. The chain joins TRBV20-1 to TRBJ2-1; D is ambiguous. CDR3 size: 11 residues. Trimming took off 3 bases at V and 5 bases at J, with 5 bases between the two ends. Per the germline V gene, CDR1 is DFQATT and CDR2 is SNEGSKA (reference sequence). CDR3: CSARADNEQFF. The CDR3 DNA reads TGCAGTGCTAGGGCGGACAATGAGCAGTTCTTC.

The chain uses TRBV5-6 and TRBJ2-4; maybe TRBD1 (6 bases). Trimming cost V 3 bases and J 3 bases, with 19 bases left between them. This CDR3 is built from 17 residues. Germline CDR1 SGHDT, CDR2 YYEEEE. The CDR3, as DNA: TGTGCCAGCAGCTCTTTGACGGTGGGGGCCGACAAAAACATTCAGTACTTC. Translated, it gives CASSSLTVGADKNIQYF. The whole variable domain, filled in from reference TRBV5-6 and TRBJ2-4, reads DAGVTQSPTHLIKTRGQQVTLRCSPKSGHDTVSWYQQALGQGPQFIFQYYEEEERQRGNFPDRFSGHQFPNYSSELNVNALLLGDSALYLCASSSLTVGADKNIQYFGAGTRLSVL.

The chain is built from TRBV19 and TRBJ1-1; D ambiguous. Germline CDR1 reads LNHDA; CDR2 reads SQIVND (reference sequence). Trimming left V 7 bases short and J 5 bases short, with 11 bases between. CDR3 size: 12 residues. CDR3: CASTEGGTEAFF. DNA for the CDR3: TGTGCCAGTACGGAGGGCGGAACTGAAGCTTTCTTT.

The chain links TRBV19 to TRBJ1-5; TRBD1 might be the D (6 bases). Between the trimmed V and J ends, which lost 3 bases and 4 bases, there was a span of 7 bases. The CDR3 runs 13 residues. Germline loops: CDR1 LNHDA, CDR2 SQIVND (reference sequence). This CDR3 is CASSIRGNQPQHF. CDR3 DNA sequence: TGTGCCAGTAGTATTAGGGGGAATCAGCCCCAGCATTTT.

The rearrangement uses TRBV4-1 and TRBJ2-7; D perhaps matches TRBD1 (6 bases). CDR3 length: 13 amino acids. V lost 6 bases to trimming and J lost 1 base, with 10 bases between them. Germline V gene lookup returns CDR1 MGHRA and CDR2 YSYEKL. CDR3 bases: TGCGCCAGCAGTCAGCAGGGGTCCTACGAGCAGTACTTC. This gives the protein CASSQQGSYEQYF.

This clone showed up just once. The J gene is TRBJ1-1, the V gene TRBV2; 10 bases fit TRBD1. The CDR3 length is 15 residues. Per the germline V gene, CDR1 is SNHLY and CDR2 is FYNNEI. V lost 5 bases to trimming and J lost 5 bases; unmatched junction nucleotides: 8. For the CDR3, the DNA is TGTGCCAGCAGTTCCCAGAGGACAGGGGGGACTGAAGCTTTCTTT. This translates into CASSSQRTGGTEAFF.

The chain couples TRBV27 to TRBJ2-7, with TRBD1 as a possible D gene (7 bases). This CDR3 is built from 15 residues. Looked up from germline, CDR1 is MNHEY and CDR2 is SMNVEV (reference sequence). V was trimmed by 2 bases and J by 3 bases, leaving 14 bases between them. The CDR3: CASSLQGGLLYEQYF. The DNA for the CDR3 is TGTGCCAGCAGTTTACAGGGGGGCCTCCTCTACGAGCAGTACTTC.

About this clone itself: One end of the junction is discordant with germline, which a read error may explain. The gene calls are TRBV19 and TRBJ1-1; D gene uncertain. The length of the CDR3 is 16 residues. Germline lookup yields CDR1 LNHDA and CDR2 SQIVND (reference sequence). DNA for the CDR3: TGTGCCAGTAGTATTATGGGCACTTCCATGAACACTGAAGCTTTTTTT. Protein product: CASSIMGTSMNTEAFF.

This clone was observed a handful of times. The V and J genes are TRBV19 and TRBJ2-2; 9 bases align to TRBD2. With 5 bases clipped from V and 4 bases from J, the junction kept 8 bases outside the gene matches. The germline CDR1 and CDR2 sequences are LNHDA and SQIVND (reference sequence). This CDR3 region has 16 residues. The CDR3 DNA is TGTGCCAGTAGTTTCTTAGCGGGAGTCAGCACCGGGGAGCTGTTTTTT. Protein: CASSFLAGVSTGELFF.

The rearrangement uses TRBV6-1 and TRBJ2-2, with 8 bases fitting TRBD2. CDR1 and CDR2 (germline): MNHNS, SASEGT. J was trimmed by 6 bases and V by 6 bases; bases with no gene match: 6. This CDR3 has 14 amino acids. CDR3 protein: CASRASGRPGELFF. Here the CDR3 DNA reads TGTGCCAGCAGGGCGAGCGGGAGACCCGGGGAGCTGTTTTTT.

The gene calls are TRBV19 and TRBJ2-7, with TRBD2 as a possible D gene (6 bases). The CDR3 is 18 amino acids. V lost 1 base and J lost 0, with 19 bases in between. CDR1 and CDR2 from the germline V gene are LNHDA and SQIVND (reference sequence). The CDR3 DNA follows: TGTGCCAGTAGTATAGGGTGGAGGGGACGACGCTCCTCCTACGAGCAGTACTTC. Translated: CASSIGWRGRRSSYEQYF.

The rearrangement links TRBV29-1 to TRBJ1-4; D unresolved. V lost 5 bases and J lost 5, with 3 bases in between. Germline values: CDR1 SQVTM, CDR2 ANQGSEA. The CDR3 has 10 amino acids. The CDR3 sequence: CSVSNEKLFF. The CDR3 region has the DNA TGCAGCGTTTCAAATGAAAAACTGTTTTTT.

The chain employs TRBV6-1 and TRBJ2-1, with D hard to call. Trimming stripped 4 bases from V and 3 bases from J, with 13 bases between. This CDR3 region has 15 residues. Germline V gene data show CDR1 as MNHNS and CDR2 as SASEGT. CDR3 amino acids: CASSVVPISYNEQFF. Written as DNA, the CDR3 is TGTGCCAGCAGTGTGGTACCCATTAGCTACAATGAGCAGTTCTTC.

This clone appeared a few times. V gene TRBV28 combines with J gene TRBJ2-1, with D possibly matching TRBD2 (6 bases). The CDR3 contains 16 residues. Germline loops: CDR1 MDHEN, CDR2 SYDVKM. V lost 6 bases and J lost 5, with 20 bases in between. In DNA, the CDR3 is TGTGCCAGCAGCCCGTGGGTGGCGGGGATAAACAATGAGCAGTTCTTC. It specifies CASSPWVAGINNEQFF.

The rearrangement uses TRBV13 and TRBJ1-5; 10 nucleotides match TRBD1. Germline CDR1 reads PRHDT; CDR2 reads FYEKMQ (reference sequence). V shed 3 bases and J 0 bases; nucleotides not matched to a gene: 2. The CDR3 runs 16 residues. The CDR3 region has the DNA TGTGCCAGCAGCTTCGGGACAGGGGATAGCAATCAGCCCCAGCATTTT. This translates into CASSFGTGDSNQPQHF.